The rows below give T cell receptor beta chains drawn from one sample of a study of identical twins. TCRdb redid the calling of the 5' RACE reads with MiXCR, one entry per CDR3 protein. This table has some 460,000 distinct CDR3 sequences, 14% appearing once. These data were also reused for a study on yellow fever vaccine responses in identical twins.

The sample taken for sequencing was CD4+ T cells sorted from blood. These receptors all stem from a woman aged 18-29 years in good health. The CDR3 runs from the conserved cysteine through the conserved F or W. Fields, in order: D gene, J gene, V gene, clone size, CDR3 DNA, CDR3 protein. The D gene is left open where the match is weak. Not every row has a clone size; where given, it reads once, few, many or a size class.

NA	TRBJ2-7	TRBV20-1	NA	TGCAGTGCTAGAGATCTCGACAGCCAGGCTTCCATTCTCTACGAGCAGTACTTC	CSARDLDSQASILYEQYF
TRBD2	TRBJ2-2	TRBV20-1	NA	TGCAGTGGTGGGTCCACTAGCGGGAGTAAGGACACCGGGGAGCTGTTTTTT	CSGGSTSGSKDTGELFF
NA	TRBJ2-7	TRBV9	few	TGTGCCAGCAGCGCCTCAAGAGAGGGCGAGCAGTACTTC	CASSASREGEQYF
NA	TRBJ1-1	TRBV7-9	few	TGTGCCAGCAGCTTCCCGGCCCCGGAGAACACTGAAGCTTTCTTT	CASSFPAPENTEAFF
TRBD1	TRBJ2-3	TRBV4-3	few	TGCGCCAGCAGCCCAACCGGGACAGGGTCGGATACGCAGTATTTT	CASSPTGTGSDTQYF
NA	TRBJ2-5	TRBV5-1	few	TGCGCCAGCGGACCGACCGGGATAAAGGGAGAGACCCAGTACTTC	CASGPTGIKGETQYF
TRBD1	TRBJ1-5	TRBV6-2/TRBV6-3	many	TGTGCCAGCAGGACAGACAGGGGCAGTCAGCCCCAGCATTTT	CASRTDRGSQPQHF
TRBD2	TRBJ2-4	TRBV14	NA	TGTGCCAGCAGTGGCGGCGGGGGAGCCAAAAACATTCAGTACTTC	CASSGGGGAKNIQYF
NA	TRBJ2-3	TRBV5-4	NA	TGTGCTGGCAGCTACCATGGGGGTTACGGGCCCATAACTAGCACAGATACGCAGTATTTT	CAGSYHGGYGPITSTDTQYF
NA	TRBJ2-1	TRBV29-1	NA	TGCAGCGTTGAAGATTGGACGGGGAAGCAGTTCTTC	CSVEDWTGKQFF
NA	TRBJ2-5	TRBV11-2	many	TGTGCCAGCAGCTTTGCGGGACAGTCCCTGGTGACCCAGTACTTC	CASSFAGQSLVTQYF
NA	TRBJ2-7	TRBV7-8	many	TGTGCCAGCAGCACATCTCAGGGCGAGCAGTACTTC	CASSTSQGEQYF
TRBD2	TRBJ2-2	TRBV20-1	NA	TGCAGTGCTAGAGTAGCGGGGGGGAACACCGGGGAGCTGTTTTTT	CSARVAGGNTGELFF
TRBD1	TRBJ1-1	TRBV7-6	few	TGTGCCAGCAGCTTACAAGGGGACAGGGGTTCTGAAGCTTTCTTT	CASSLQGDRGSEAFF
TRBD1	TRBJ1-2	TRBV29-1	few	TGCAGCGCCGGGACAGCAGATTCCTATGGCTACACCTTC	CSAGTADSYGYTF
NA	TRBJ2-5	TRBV27	few	TGTGCCAGCAGTCCAAAGGGGTTGGGGACCCAGTACTTC	CASSPKGLGTQYF
TRBD2	TRBJ2-3	TRBV25-1	few	TGTGCCAGCAGTGAACCGAGCGGGGGGACCACAGATACGCAGTATTTT	CASSEPSGGTTDTQYF
TRBD1	TRBJ2-2	TRBV9	NA	TGTGCCAGCAGCGACAGGGGCTCTTTGAACACCGGGGAGCTGTTTTTT	CASSDRGSLNTGELFF
NA	TRBJ2-1	TRBV11-3	NA	TGTGCCAGCAGCTTAGACAGGGGATACTACAATGAGCAGTTCTTC	CASSLDRGYYNEQFF
NA	TRBJ2-6	TRBV7-9	NA	TGTGCCAGCAGCCCCCAGGGAATAAGGGCTGGGGCCAACGTCCTGACTTTC	CASSPQGIRAGANVLTF
NA	TRBJ2-3	TRBV20-1	NA	TGCAGTGCTAGAGTCGGCCTTCTCACAGATACGCAGTATTTT	CSARVGLLTDTQYF
NA	TRBJ2-7	TRBV15	few	TGTGCCACCAGCAGAGATGGTGTCCCCACCGAGCAGTACTTC	CATSRDGVPTEQYF
TRBD1	TRBJ1-2	TRBV10-3	few	TGTGCCATCAGGGGGACAGGGGAAGACTATGGCTACACCTTC	CAIRGTGEDYGYTF
NA	TRBJ2-3	TRBV5-1	few	TGCGCCAGCAGCTTGGAGGGCCCTCACACAGATACGCAGTATTTT	CASSLEGPHTDTQYF
TRBD1	TRBJ2-1	TRBV19	NA	TGTGCCAGTAGTACAGGGACAGTATCCAATGAGCAGTTCTTC	CASSTGTVSNEQFF
TRBD1	TRBJ2-7	TRBV9	NA	TGTGCCAGCAGCGTAGATTCGCGACAGGGAGCCTACGAGCAGTACTTC	CASSVDSRQGAYEQYF
NA	TRBJ1-5	TRBV28	NA	TGTGCCAGCAGTACCCCGGACGGCGATGGCAATCAGCCCCAGCATTTT	CASSTPDGDGNQPQHF
NA	TRBJ2-1	TRBV5-4	NA	TGTGCCAGCAGCTTCCGGGTCGCGAACAATGAGCAGTTCTTC	CASSFRVANNEQFF
NA	TRBJ2-3	TRBV12-3/TRBV12-4	few	TGTGCCAGCAGTGGGACCACTAGCACAGATACGCAGTATTTT	CASSGTTSTDTQYF
NA	TRBJ1-2	TRBV7-9	many	TGTGCCAGCAGCACCCTGACAGGCCCCGTTGATGGCTACACCTTC	CASSTLTGPVDGYTF
TRBD1	TRBJ2-6	TRBV11-1	few	TGTGCCAGCAGCCTCAGAGGGACAGGGATCTCTGGGGCCAACGTCCTGACTTTC	CASSLRGTGISGANVLTF
TRBD1	TRBJ2-5	TRBV12-3/TRBV12-4	NA	TGTGCCAGCAGTTTATTCGGGACAGCCCCAGGAGAGACCCAGTACTTC	CASSLFGTAPGETQYF
TRBD1	TRBJ2-1	TRBV5-8	few	TGTGCCAGCATGCGAGGAGACAGGGATAACAATGAGCAGTTCTTC	CASMRGDRDNNEQFF
NA	TRBJ1-3	TRBV15	few	TGTGCCACCAGTTCAACGGGCTCTGGAAACACCATATATTTT	CATSSTGSGNTIYF
NA	TRBJ1-2	TRBV5-1	many	TGCGCCAGCAGCGGATCCTTATCAGCTAACTATGGCTACACCTTC	CASSGSLSANYGYTF
NA	TRBJ2-1	TRBV7-9	many	TGTGCCAGCAGCCCATTTAGCGGAAGCTCCTACAATGAGCAGTTCTTC	CASSPFSGSSYNEQFF
NA	TRBJ2-4	TRBV10-3	NA	TGTGCCACCGGGACTCTTACCCCCATTCAGTACTTC	CATGTLTPIQYF
NA	TRBJ1-6	TRBV4-3	NA	TGCGCCAGCAGCCAAGAGGCAGGCTCTTATAATTCACCCCTCCACTTT	CASSQEAGSYNSPLHF
NA	TRBJ1-2	TRBV5-1	NA	TGCGCCAGCCGGGAAGGCACCGGCTATGGCTACACCTTC	CASREGTGYGYTF
TRBD2	TRBJ2-3	TRBV7-2	NA	TGTGCCAGCAGCTTAGCGGTCGGGAGGGCCATAGATACGCAGTATTTT	CASSLAVGRAIDTQYF
NA	TRBJ2-7	TRBV5-1	many	TGTGCCAGCAGCTTAGGCTACGAGCAGTACTTC	CASSLGYEQYF
NA	TRBJ1-2	TRBV3-1	many	TGTGCCAGCAGCCTTTCAGACAGTCGCGGCTACACCTTC	CASSLSDSRGYTF